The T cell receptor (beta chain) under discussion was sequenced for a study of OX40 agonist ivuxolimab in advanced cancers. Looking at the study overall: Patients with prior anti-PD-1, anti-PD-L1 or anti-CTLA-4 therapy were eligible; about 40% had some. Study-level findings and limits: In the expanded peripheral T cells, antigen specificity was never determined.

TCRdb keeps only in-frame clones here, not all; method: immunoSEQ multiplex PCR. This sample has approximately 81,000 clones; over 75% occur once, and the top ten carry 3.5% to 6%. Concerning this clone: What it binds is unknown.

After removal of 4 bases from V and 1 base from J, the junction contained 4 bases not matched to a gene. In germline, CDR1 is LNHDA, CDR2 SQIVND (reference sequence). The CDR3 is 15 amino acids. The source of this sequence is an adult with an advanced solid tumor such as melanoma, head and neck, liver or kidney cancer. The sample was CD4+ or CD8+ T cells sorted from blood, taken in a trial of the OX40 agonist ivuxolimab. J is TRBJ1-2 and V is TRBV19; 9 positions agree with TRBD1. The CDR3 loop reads CASSTRDRVNYGYTF. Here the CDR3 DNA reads TGTGCCAGTAGTACCCGGGACAGGGTTAACTATGGCTACACCTTC. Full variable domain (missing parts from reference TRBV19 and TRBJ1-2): DGGITQSPKYLFRKEGQNVTLSCEQNLNHDAMYWYRQDPGQGLRLIYYSQIVNDFQKGDIAEGYSVSREKKESFPLTVTSAQKNPTAFYLCASSTRDRVNYGYTFGSGTRLTVV.